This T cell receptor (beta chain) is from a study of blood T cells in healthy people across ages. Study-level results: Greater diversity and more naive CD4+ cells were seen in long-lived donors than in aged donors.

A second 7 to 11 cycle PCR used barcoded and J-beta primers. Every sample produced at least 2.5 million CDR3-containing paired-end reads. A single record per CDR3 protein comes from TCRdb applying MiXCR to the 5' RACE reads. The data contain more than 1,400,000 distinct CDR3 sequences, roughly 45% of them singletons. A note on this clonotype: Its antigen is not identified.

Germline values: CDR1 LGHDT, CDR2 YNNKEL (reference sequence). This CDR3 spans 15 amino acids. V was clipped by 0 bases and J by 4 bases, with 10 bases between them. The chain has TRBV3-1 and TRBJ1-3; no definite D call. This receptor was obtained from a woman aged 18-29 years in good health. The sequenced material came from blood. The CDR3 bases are TGTGCCAGCAGCCAAGATGCGACGGACGGAAACACCATATATTTT. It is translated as CASSQDATDGNTIYF.